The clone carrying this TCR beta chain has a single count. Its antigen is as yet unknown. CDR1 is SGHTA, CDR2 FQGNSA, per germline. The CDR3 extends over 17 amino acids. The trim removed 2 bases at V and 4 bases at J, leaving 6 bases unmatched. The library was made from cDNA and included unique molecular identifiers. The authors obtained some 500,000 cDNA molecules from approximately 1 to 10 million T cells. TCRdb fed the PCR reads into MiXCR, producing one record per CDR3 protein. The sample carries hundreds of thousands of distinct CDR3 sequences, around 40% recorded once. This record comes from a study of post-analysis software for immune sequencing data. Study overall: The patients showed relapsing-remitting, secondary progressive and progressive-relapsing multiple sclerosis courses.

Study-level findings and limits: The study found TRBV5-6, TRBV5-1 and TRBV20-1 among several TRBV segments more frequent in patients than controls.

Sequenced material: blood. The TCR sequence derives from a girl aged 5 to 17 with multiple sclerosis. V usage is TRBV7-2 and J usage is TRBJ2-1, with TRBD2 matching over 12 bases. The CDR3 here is CASSLNGLAGMYNEQFF. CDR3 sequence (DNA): TGTGCCAGCAGCTTAAATGGACTAGCGGGAATGTACAATGAGCAGTTCTTC.